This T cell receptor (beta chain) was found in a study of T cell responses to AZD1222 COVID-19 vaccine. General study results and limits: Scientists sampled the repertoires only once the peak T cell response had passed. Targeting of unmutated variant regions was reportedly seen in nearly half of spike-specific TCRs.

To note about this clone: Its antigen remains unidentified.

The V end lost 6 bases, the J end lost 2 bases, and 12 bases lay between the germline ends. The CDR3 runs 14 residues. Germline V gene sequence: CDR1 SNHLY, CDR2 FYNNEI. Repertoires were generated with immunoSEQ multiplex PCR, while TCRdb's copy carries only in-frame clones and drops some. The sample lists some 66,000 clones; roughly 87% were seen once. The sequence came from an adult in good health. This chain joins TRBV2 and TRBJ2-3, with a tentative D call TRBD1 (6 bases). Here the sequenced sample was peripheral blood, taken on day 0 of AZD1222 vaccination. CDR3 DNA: TGTGCCAGCAGGGGACAATGGTCCACAGATACGCAGTATTTT. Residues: CASRGQWSTDTQYF.